The rows below give T cell receptor beta chains drawn from one sample of a study of blood T cell repertoires in COVID-19. Data came from immunoSEQ multiplex PCR; TCRdb stores just in-frame clones and leaves some out. The sample records about 110,000 clones, less than 85% being singletons. The sequenced sample was peripheral blood. The source is a woman aged 80 or older with acute or convalescent COVID-19. Each CDR3 is given with its conserved first and last residue. A D gene is named only where the DNA matches it firmly. Expanded clones get a size class; other rows say once, few or many, or leave the size out.

cdr3_length: 15
clone_size: .
j_call: TRBJ1-2
v_call: TRBV5-4
d_call: .
cdr3_aa: CASSLRAPANYGYTF
cdr3_nt: TGTGCCAGCAGCTTGAGAGCCCCTGCCAACTATGGCTACACCTTC

cdr3_length: 15
clone_size: .
j_call: TRBJ1-2
v_call: TRBV5-1
d_call: TRBD1
cdr3_aa: CASSLAGGENYGYTF
cdr3_nt: TGCGCCAGCAGCTTGGCAGGGGGCGAAAACTATGGCTACACCTTC

cdr3_length: 14
clone_size: few
j_call: TRBJ2-7
v_call: TRBV7-3
d_call: .
cdr3_aa: CASSLLPSSYEQYF
cdr3_nt: TGTGCCAGCAGCCTCCTCCCCAGCTCCTACGAGCAGTACTTC

cdr3_length: 13
clone_size: .
j_call: TRBJ1-6
v_call: TRBV30
d_call: .
cdr3_aa: CAWRLENNSPLHF
cdr3_nt: TGTGCCTGGAGGTTAGAGAATAATTCACCCCTCCACTTT

cdr3_length: 13
clone_size: once
j_call: TRBJ2-1
v_call: TRBV30
d_call: TRBD2
cdr3_aa: CAGTSGRLDEQFF
cdr3_nt: TGTGCCGGAACTAGCGGGAGGTTAGATGAGCAGTTCTTC

cdr3_length: 15
clone_size: .
j_call: TRBJ2-5
v_call: TRBV3-1/TRBV3-2
d_call: .
cdr3_aa: CASSQVLFAGETQYF
cdr3_nt: TGTGCCAGCAGCCAAGTACTGTTCGCGGGAGAGACCCAGTACTTC

cdr3_length: 15
clone_size: few
j_call: TRBJ1-1
v_call: TRBV7-2
d_call: TRBD1
cdr3_aa: CASSSGPGTGNEAFF
cdr3_nt: TGTGCCAGCAGCTCGGGTCCCGGGACAGGGAACGAAGCTTTCTTT

cdr3_length: 14
clone_size: .
j_call: TRBJ2-7
v_call: TRBV7-9
d_call: .
cdr3_aa: CACSPAGFSYEQYF
cdr3_nt: TGTGCCTGTTCCCCCGCAGGCTTCTCCTACGAGCAGTACTTC

cdr3_length: 17
clone_size: .
j_call: TRBJ1-2
v_call: TRBV11-2
d_call: TRBD1
cdr3_aa: CASSPGQGRGWIGGYTF
cdr3_nt: TGTGCCAGCAGCCCAGGACAGGGACGGGGGTGGATCGGTGGCTACACCTTC

cdr3_length: 14
clone_size: .
j_call: TRBJ1-2
v_call: TRBV5-1
d_call: .
cdr3_aa: CASSLGQGMGGYTF
cdr3_nt: TGCGCCAGCAGCTTGGGGCAGGGCATGGGTGGCTACACCTTC

cdr3_length: 19
clone_size: .
j_call: TRBJ2-5
v_call: TRBV27
d_call: .
cdr3_aa: CASSLYGGEAVLYQETQYF
cdr3_nt: TGTGCCAGCAGTTTATATGGGGGCGAGGCGGTCTTGTACCAAGAGACCCAGTACTTC

cdr3_length: 16
clone_size: few
j_call: TRBJ1-4
v_call: TRBV2
d_call: .
cdr3_aa: CASSEAVTVTNEKLFF
cdr3_nt: TGTGCCAGCAGTGAAGCGGTTACAGTAACTAATGAAAAACTGTTTTTT

cdr3_length: 15
clone_size: .
j_call: TRBJ2-3
v_call: TRBV11-2
d_call: TRBD2
cdr3_aa: CASSFRTSGTDTQYF
cdr3_nt: TGTGCCAGCAGCTTTAGGACTAGCGGCACAGATACGCAGTATTTT

cdr3_length: 17
clone_size: .
j_call: TRBJ1-4
v_call: TRBV6-2/TRBV6-3
d_call: .
cdr3_aa: CASSYPPSGEGGEKLFF
cdr3_nt: TGTGCCAGCAGTTACCCCCCTTCGGGGGAGGGAGGTGAAAAACTGTTTTTT

cdr3_length: 15
clone_size: .
j_call: TRBJ1-6
v_call: TRBV6-5
d_call: .
cdr3_aa: CASSYSWGDVSPLHF
cdr3_nt: TGTGCCAGCAGTTACTCATGGGGGGACGTTTCACCCCTCCACTTT

cdr3_length: 18
clone_size: few
j_call: TRBJ2-2
v_call: TRBV4-1
d_call: TRBD1
cdr3_aa: CASSQGDRGLEWAGELFF
cdr3_nt: TGCGCCAGCAGCCAAGGAGACAGGGGTCTGGAGTGGGCCGGGGAGCTGTTTTTT

cdr3_length: 12
clone_size: .
j_call: TRBJ2-4
v_call: TRBV7-2
d_call: .
cdr3_aa: CASSISSNIQYF
cdr3_nt: TGTGCCAGCAGCATAAGTAGCAACATTCAGTACTTC

cdr3_length: 19
clone_size: few
j_call: TRBJ1-6
v_call: TRBV7-2
d_call: TRBD1
cdr3_aa: CASSLGQGRDISYNSPLHF
cdr3_nt: TGTGCCAGCAGCTTAGGACAGGGGCGGGATATTTCCTATAATTCACCCCTCCACTTT

cdr3_length: 14
clone_size: .
j_call: TRBJ2-3
v_call: TRBV7-9
d_call: TRBD2
cdr3_aa: CASSWGGNTDTQYF
cdr3_nt: TGTGCCAGCAGCTGGGGAGGGAACACAGATACGCAGTATTTT

cdr3_length: 15
clone_size: .
j_call: TRBJ1-5
v_call: TRBV10-3
d_call: .
cdr3_aa: CAISDQGHGNQPQHF
cdr3_nt: TGTGCCATCAGTGATCAGGGTCACGGCAATCAGCCCCAGCATTTT

cdr3_length: 13
clone_size: .
j_call: TRBJ2-7
v_call: TRBV29-1
d_call: .
cdr3_aa: CSVREGASLEQYF
cdr3_nt: TGCAGCGTCCGTGAGGGCGCGAGTCTCGAGCAGTACTTC

cdr3_length: 14
clone_size: .
j_call: TRBJ2-1
v_call: TRBV5-1
d_call: .
cdr3_aa: CASSLGRVDNEQFF
cdr3_nt: TGCGCCAGCAGCTTGGGCAGGGTCGACAATGAGCAGTTCTTC

cdr3_length: 13
clone_size: .
j_call: TRBJ2-7
v_call: TRBV6-2/TRBV6-3
d_call: .
cdr3_aa: CASCRGGTYEQYF
cdr3_nt: TGTGCCAGCTGCCGCGGGGGCACCTACGAGCAGTACTTC

cdr3_length: 13
clone_size: .
j_call: TRBJ1-1
v_call: TRBV3-1/TRBV3-2
d_call: .
cdr3_aa: CASSQEKRTEAFF
cdr3_nt: TGTGCCAGCAGCCAAGAGAAGCGCACTGAAGCTTTCTTT

cdr3_length: 15
clone_size: .
j_call: TRBJ2-5
v_call: TRBV9
d_call: TRBD2
cdr3_aa: CASSVTSGQSETQYF
cdr3_nt: TGTGCCAGCAGCGTAACTAGCGGTCAATCGGAGACCCAGTACTTC

cdr3_length: 15
clone_size: .
j_call: TRBJ1-1
v_call: TRBV18
d_call: .
cdr3_aa: CASSAQGRVSTEAFF
cdr3_nt: TGTGCCAGCTCAGCCCAGGGGAGGGTGAGCACTGAAGCTTTCTTT

cdr3_length: 14
clone_size: few
j_call: TRBJ2-1
v_call: TRBV10-3
d_call: TRBD2
cdr3_aa: CAITESGRANEQFF
cdr3_nt: TGTGCCATCACCGAAAGCGGGAGGGCCAATGAGCAGTTCTTC

cdr3_length: 13
clone_size: once
j_call: TRBJ2-1
v_call: TRBV6-6
d_call: .
cdr3_aa: CATTTGPYNEQFF
cdr3_nt: TGTGCCACCACGACAGGCCCGTACAATGAGCAGTTCTTC

cdr3_length: 14
clone_size: .
j_call: TRBJ2-1
v_call: TRBV11-3
d_call: .
cdr3_aa: CASSLDAYYNEQFF
cdr3_nt: TGTGCCAGCAGCTTAGATGCCTACTACAATGAGCAGTTCTTC

cdr3_length: 16
clone_size: .
j_call: TRBJ2-2
v_call: TRBV28
d_call: TRBD1
cdr3_aa: CASIDRDRTNTGELFF
cdr3_nt: TGTGCCAGCATCGACCGGGACAGGACGAACACCGGGGAGCTGTTTTTT

cdr3_length: 15
clone_size: .
j_call: TRBJ2-2
v_call: TRBV24-1
d_call: .
cdr3_aa: CATSDLPGSTGELFF
cdr3_nt: TGTGCCACCAGTGATTTGCCCGGGTCCACCGGGGAGCTGTTTTTT

cdr3_length: 13
clone_size: few
j_call: TRBJ2-7
v_call: TRBV11-2
d_call: TRBD2
cdr3_aa: CASSASGRGEQYF
cdr3_nt: TGTGCCAGCAGCGCTAGCGGGAGGGGAGAGCAGTACTTC

cdr3_length: 17
clone_size: .
j_call: TRBJ1-2
v_call: TRBV19
d_call: TRBD1
cdr3_aa: CASSTRTGAAVGYGYTF
cdr3_nt: TGTGCCAGTAGTACCCGGACAGGGGCCGCCGTGGGCTATGGCTACACCTTC

cdr3_length: 19
clone_size: .
j_call: TRBJ2-2
v_call: TRBV4-1
d_call: TRBD1
cdr3_aa: CASSQVRGIGDSRTGELFF
cdr3_nt: TGCGCCAGCAGCCAAGTCAGGGGGATCGGGGATTCGAGGACCGGGGAGCTGTTTTTT

cdr3_length: 16
clone_size: once
j_call: TRBJ2-1
v_call: TRBV11-1
d_call: TRBD2
cdr3_aa: CASSFGSGRRYNEQFF
cdr3_nt: TGTGCCAGCAGCTTCGGATCCGGGAGGCGCTACAATGAGCAGTTCTTC

cdr3_length: 17
clone_size: .
j_call: TRBJ2-1
v_call: TRBV18
d_call: TRBD2
cdr3_aa: CASSPRTSGDSDNEQFF
cdr3_nt: TGTGCCAGCTCACCACGTACTAGCGGGGATAGCGACAATGAGCAGTTCTTC

cdr3_length: 13
clone_size: .
j_call: TRBJ2-2
v_call: TRBV5-4
d_call: .
cdr3_aa: CASSPQGTGELFF
cdr3_nt: TGTGCCAGCAGCCCCCAGGGCACCGGGGAGCTGTTTTTT

cdr3_length: 14
clone_size: .
j_call: TRBJ2-7
v_call: TRBV18
d_call: TRBD1
cdr3_aa: CASSRGQGAYEQYF
cdr3_nt: TGTGCCAGCTCAAGGGGACAGGGGGCCTACGAGCAGTACTTC

cdr3_length: 17
clone_size: .
j_call: TRBJ2-5
v_call: TRBV24-1
d_call: TRBD2
cdr3_aa: CATSARGLAGGRETQYF
cdr3_nt: TGTGCCACCAGTGCCCGCGGACTAGCGGGAGGGAGAGAGACCCAGTACTTC

cdr3_length: 16
clone_size: .
j_call: TRBJ2-3
v_call: TRBV27
d_call: .
cdr3_aa: CASSTQTGAFTDTQYF
cdr3_nt: TGTGCCAGCAGTACCCAGACAGGAGCTTTCACAGATACGCAGTATTTT

cdr3_length: 16
clone_size: .
j_call: TRBJ2-5
v_call: TRBV7-9
d_call: TRBD1
cdr3_aa: CASSFPPQGIGETQYF
cdr3_nt: TGTGCCAGCAGCTTCCCCCCACAGGGGATCGGGGAGACCCAGTACTTC

cdr3_length: 13
clone_size: .
j_call: TRBJ1-2
v_call: TRBV3-1/TRBV3-2
d_call: .
cdr3_aa: CASSLQINYGYTF
cdr3_nt: TGTGCCAGCAGCCTACAGATTAACTATGGCTACACCTTC

cdr3_length: 15
clone_size: few
j_call: TRBJ1-1
v_call: TRBV30
d_call: TRBD1
cdr3_aa: CAWIPWRQGVREAFF
cdr3_nt: TGTGCCTGGATTCCATGGAGACAGGGGGTGAGGGAAGCTTTCTTT

cdr3_length: 15
clone_size: .
j_call: TRBJ1-2
v_call: TRBV9
d_call: TRBD1
cdr3_aa: CASSVDRAIGDGYTF
cdr3_nt: TGTGCCAGCAGCGTGGACAGGGCTATAGGAGATGGCTACACCTTC

cdr3_length: 14
clone_size: .
j_call: TRBJ2-3
v_call: TRBV7-3
d_call: .
cdr3_aa: CASSSTGSTDTQYF
cdr3_nt: TGTGCCAGCAGTTCCACAGGTAGCACAGATACGCAGTATTTT

cdr3_length: 14
clone_size: .
j_call: TRBJ2-5
v_call: TRBV5-4
d_call: TRBD2
cdr3_aa: CASSPTSGRETQYF
cdr3_nt: TGTGCCAGCAGCCCAACTAGCGGAAGGGAGACCCAGTACTTC

cdr3_length: 16
clone_size: .
j_call: TRBJ2-1
v_call: TRBV28
d_call: TRBD1
cdr3_aa: CASSLGQGAVYNEQFF
cdr3_nt: TGTGCCAGCAGTCTCGGACAGGGGGCTGTCTACAATGAGCAGTTCTTC